Listed here is a single T cell receptor beta chain. Its antigen is not known. With V trimmed by 7 bases and J by 9 bases, 12 bases remained unmatched. CDR1 is SNHLY, CDR2 FYNNEI, per germline. The CDR3 is made up of 15 amino acids. The data derive from a study of cytomegalovirus exposure and HLA in healthy donors. About the research overall: From 150 million to 200 million T cells, an earlier analysis saw 110 million or so unique TCR beta sequences.

Whole-study results and caveats: In terms of immune exposure information, only CMV serostatus was available. Across donors, most TCRs were seen rarely, yet some public ones were widespread.

Primers for the PCR totalled 60 Vbeta and 13 Jbeta. Profiling relied on immunoSEQ multiplex PCR, and the TCRdb table lists in-frame clones only, not all of them. The table lists approximately 100,000 clones, about 83% of them singletons. The TCR sequence derives from a man between 60 and 75 years old in good health and CMV-seropositive. The chain couples TRBV2 to TRBJ1-6; 7 nucleotides match TRBD1. Material: PBMCs. CDR3 sequence (DNA): TGTGCCAGCATTCAGACCCAGGGGGTTGGTTCACCCCTCCACTTT. Residues: CASIQTQGVGSPLHF.